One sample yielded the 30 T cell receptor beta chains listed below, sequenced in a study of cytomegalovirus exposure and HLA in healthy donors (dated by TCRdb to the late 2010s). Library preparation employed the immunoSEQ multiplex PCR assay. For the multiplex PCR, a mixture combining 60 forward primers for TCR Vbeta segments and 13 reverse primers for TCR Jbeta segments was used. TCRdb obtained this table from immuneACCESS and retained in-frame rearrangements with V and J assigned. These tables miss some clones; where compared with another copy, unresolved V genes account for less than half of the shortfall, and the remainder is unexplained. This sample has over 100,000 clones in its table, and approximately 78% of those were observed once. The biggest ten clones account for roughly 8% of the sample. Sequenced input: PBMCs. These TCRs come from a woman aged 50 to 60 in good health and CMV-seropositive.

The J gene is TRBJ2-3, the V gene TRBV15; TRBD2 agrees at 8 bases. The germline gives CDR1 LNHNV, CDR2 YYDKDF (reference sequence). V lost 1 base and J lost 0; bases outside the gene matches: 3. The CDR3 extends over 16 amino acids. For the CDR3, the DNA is TGTGCCACCAGCAGAGTGCAGCGGGGGAGCACAGATACGCAGTATTTT. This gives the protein CATSRVQRGSTDTQYF.

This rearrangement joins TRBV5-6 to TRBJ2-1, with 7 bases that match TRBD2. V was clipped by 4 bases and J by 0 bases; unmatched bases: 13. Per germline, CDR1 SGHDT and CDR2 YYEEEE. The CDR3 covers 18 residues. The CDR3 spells CASSRLGDGGSSYNEQFF. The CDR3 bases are TGTGCCAGCAGCCGCCTAGGAGACGGGGGGAGCTCCTACAATGAGCAGTTCTTC.

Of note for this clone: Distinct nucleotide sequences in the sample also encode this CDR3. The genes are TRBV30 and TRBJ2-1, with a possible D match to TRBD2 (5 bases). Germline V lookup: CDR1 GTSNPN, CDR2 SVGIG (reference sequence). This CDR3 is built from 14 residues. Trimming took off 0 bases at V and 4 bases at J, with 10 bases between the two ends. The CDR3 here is CAWSVRSGYNEQFF. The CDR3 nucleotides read TGTGCCTGGAGTGTAAGGTCGGGATACAATGAGCAGTTCTTC.

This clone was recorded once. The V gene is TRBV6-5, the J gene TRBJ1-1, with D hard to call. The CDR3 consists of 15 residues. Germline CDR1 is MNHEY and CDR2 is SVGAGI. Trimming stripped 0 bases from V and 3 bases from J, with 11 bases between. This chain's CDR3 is CASSYSMAGYTEAFF. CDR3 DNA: TGTGCCAGCAGTTACTCGATGGCGGGGTACACTGAAGCTTTCTTT.

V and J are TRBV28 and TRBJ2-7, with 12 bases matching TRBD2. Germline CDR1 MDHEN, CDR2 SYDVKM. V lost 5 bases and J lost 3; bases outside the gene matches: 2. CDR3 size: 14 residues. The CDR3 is CASSGLAGNYEQYF. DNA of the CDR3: TGTGCCAGCAGTGGACTAGCGGGAAACTACGAGCAGTACTTC. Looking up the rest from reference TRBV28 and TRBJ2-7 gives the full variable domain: DVKVTQSSRYLVKRTGEKVFLECVQDMDHENMFWYRQDPGLGLRLIYFSYDVKMKEKGDIPEGYSVSREKKERFSLILESASTNQTSMYLCASSGLAGNYEQYFGPGTRLTVT.

This CDR3 is CASSPAGGHYGYTF. CDR3 nucleotide sequence: TGTGCCAGCAGTCCCGCGGGGGGGCACTATGGCTACACCTTC. V is TRBV28 and J is TRBJ1-2, with D possibly TRBD1 on 6 matching bases. CDR1 is MDHEN and CDR2 is SYDVKM in the germline V gene. V shed 5 bases and J shed 3 bases, with 13 bases lying between them. CDR3 size: 14 residues.

The CDR3 region has the DNA TGTGCCAGCAGCTTAGCAGGTTTCTACGAGCAGTACTTC. Translating gives CASSLAGFYEQYF. This chain uses TRBV11-2 with TRBJ2-7, with D uncertain. Germline V gene data show CDR1 as SGHAT and CDR2 as FQNNGV. This CDR3 is 13 amino acids long. With 1 base removed from V and 3 bases from J, the gap between germline ends came to 7 bases.

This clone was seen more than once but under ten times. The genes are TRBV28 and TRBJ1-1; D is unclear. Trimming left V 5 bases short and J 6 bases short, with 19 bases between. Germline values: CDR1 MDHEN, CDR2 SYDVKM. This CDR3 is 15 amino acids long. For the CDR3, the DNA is TGTGCCAGCAGTCCCCCCGGAGGCGGGCGGGCTGAAGCTTTCTTT. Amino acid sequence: CASSPPGGGRAEAFF.

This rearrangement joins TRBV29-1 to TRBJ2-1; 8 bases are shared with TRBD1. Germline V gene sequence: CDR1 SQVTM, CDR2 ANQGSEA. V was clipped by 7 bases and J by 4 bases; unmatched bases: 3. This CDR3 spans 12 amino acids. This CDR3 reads CSGGTGYNEQFF. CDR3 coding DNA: TGCAGCGGGGGGACAGGATACAATGAGCAGTTCTTC.

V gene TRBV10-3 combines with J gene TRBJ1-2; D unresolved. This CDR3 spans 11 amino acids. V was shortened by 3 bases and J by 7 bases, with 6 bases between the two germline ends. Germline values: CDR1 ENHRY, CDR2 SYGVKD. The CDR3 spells CAISDTAGYTF. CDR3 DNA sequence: TGTGCCATCAGTGATACAGCTGGCTACACCTTC.

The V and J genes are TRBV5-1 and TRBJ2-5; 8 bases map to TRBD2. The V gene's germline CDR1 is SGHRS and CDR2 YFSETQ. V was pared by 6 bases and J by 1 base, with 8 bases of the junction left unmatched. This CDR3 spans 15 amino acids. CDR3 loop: CASTSVAGPQETQYF. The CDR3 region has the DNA TGCGCCAGCACCTCTGTAGCGGGGCCCCAAGAGACCCAGTACTTC.

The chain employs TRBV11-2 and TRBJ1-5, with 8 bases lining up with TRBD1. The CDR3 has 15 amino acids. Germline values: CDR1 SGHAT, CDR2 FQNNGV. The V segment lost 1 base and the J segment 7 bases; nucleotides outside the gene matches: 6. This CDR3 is CASSLGSGGGQPQHF. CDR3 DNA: TGTGCCAGCAGCTTAGGGTCAGGGGGCGGACAGCCCCAGCATTTT. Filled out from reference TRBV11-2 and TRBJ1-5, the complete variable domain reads EAGVAQSPRYKIIEKRQSVAFWCNPISGHATLYWYQQILGQGPKLLIQFQNNGVVDDSQLPKDRFSAERLKGVDSTLKIQPAKLEDSAVYLCASSLGSGGGQPQHFGDGTRLSIL.

The CDR3 reads CASSIGGVYGYTF. The CDR3 DNA is TGTGCCAGTAGTATAGGCGGGGTCTATGGCTACACCTTC. The gene calls are TRBV19 and TRBJ1-2, with D unresolved. Germline lookup yields CDR1 LNHDA and CDR2 SQIVND (reference sequence). The V and J ends lost 1 base and 4 bases respectively, with 7 bases between them. The CDR3 covers 13 residues.

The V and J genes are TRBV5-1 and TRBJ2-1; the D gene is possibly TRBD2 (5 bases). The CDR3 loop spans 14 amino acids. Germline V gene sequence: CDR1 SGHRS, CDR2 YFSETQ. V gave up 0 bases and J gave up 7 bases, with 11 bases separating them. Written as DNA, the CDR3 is TGCGCCAGCAGCTTGGCCGGTAGGGAGAATGAGCAGTTCTTC. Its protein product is CASSLAGRENEQFF.

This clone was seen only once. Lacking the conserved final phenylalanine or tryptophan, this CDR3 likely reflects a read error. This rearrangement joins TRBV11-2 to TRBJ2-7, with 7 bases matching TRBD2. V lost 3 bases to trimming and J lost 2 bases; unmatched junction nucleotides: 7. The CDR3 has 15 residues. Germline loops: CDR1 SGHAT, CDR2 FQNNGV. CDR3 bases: TGTGCCAGCAGCTTGGGGCAGCGGGGTGCCTACGAGCAGTACCTC. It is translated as CASSLGQRGAYEQYL.

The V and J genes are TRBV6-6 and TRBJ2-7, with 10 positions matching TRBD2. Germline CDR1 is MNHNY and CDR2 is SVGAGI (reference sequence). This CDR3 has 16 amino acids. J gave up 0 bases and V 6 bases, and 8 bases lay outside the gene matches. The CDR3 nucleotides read TGTGCCAGCAGCCTTTTTAGCGGGAGGAGCTCCTACGAGCAGTACTTC. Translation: CASSLFSGRSSYEQYF.

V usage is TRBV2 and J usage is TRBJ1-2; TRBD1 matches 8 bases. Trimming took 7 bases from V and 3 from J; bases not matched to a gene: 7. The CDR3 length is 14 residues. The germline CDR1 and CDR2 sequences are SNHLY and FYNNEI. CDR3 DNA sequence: TGTGCCAGCACTCTGACAGGGGATGACTATGGCTACACCTTC. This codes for CASTLTGDDYGYTF.

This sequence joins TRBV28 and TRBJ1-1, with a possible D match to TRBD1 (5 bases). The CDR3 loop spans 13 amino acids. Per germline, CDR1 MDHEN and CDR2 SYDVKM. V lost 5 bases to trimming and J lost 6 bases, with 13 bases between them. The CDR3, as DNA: TGTGCCAGCAGTACGGGGGGTATCGCTGAAGCTTTCTTT. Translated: CASSTGGIAEAFF.

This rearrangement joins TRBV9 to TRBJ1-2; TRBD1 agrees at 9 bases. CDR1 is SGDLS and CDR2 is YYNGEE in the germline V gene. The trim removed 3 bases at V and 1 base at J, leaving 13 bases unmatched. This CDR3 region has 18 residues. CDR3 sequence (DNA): TGTGCCAGCAGCGGCGCCGGGACAGGGAAGATTAGTAACTATGGCTACACCTTC. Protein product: CASSGAGTGKISNYGYTF.

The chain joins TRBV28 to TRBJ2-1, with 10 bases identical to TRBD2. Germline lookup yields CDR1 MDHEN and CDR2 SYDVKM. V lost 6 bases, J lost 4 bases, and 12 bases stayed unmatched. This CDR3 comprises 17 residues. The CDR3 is CASRTSSGRALYNEQFF. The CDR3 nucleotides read TGTGCCAGCAGGACCTCAAGCGGGAGGGCTCTGTACAATGAGCAGTTCTTC.

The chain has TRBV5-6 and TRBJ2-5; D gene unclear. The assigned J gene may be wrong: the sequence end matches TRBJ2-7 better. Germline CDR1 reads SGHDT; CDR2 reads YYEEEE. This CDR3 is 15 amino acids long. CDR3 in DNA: TGTGCCAGCAGCCTGGGCGGCCTCCTTTCCTACGAGCAGTACTTC. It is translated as CASSLGGLLSYEQYF.

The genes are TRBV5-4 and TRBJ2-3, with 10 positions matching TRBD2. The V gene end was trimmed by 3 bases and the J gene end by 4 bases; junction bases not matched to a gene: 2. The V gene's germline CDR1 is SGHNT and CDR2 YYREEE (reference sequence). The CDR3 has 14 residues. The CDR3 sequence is CASSSAGGPDTQYF. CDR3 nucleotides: TGTGCCAGCAGCTCAGCGGGAGGGCCAGATACGCAGTATTTT.

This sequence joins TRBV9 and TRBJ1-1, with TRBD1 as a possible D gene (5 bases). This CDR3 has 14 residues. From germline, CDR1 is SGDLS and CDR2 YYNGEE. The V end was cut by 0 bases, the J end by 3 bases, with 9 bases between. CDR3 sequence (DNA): TGTGCCAGCAGCGTAGCGGGGGGTTACACTGAAGCTTTCTTT. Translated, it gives CASSVAGGYTEAFF.

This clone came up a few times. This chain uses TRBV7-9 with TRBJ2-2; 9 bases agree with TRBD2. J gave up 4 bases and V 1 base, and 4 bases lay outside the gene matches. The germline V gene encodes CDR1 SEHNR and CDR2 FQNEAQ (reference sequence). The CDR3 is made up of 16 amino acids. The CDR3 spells CASSLGGLARTGELFF. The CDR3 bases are TGTGCCAGCAGCTTAGGGGGACTAGCTCGCACCGGGGAGCTGTTTTTT.

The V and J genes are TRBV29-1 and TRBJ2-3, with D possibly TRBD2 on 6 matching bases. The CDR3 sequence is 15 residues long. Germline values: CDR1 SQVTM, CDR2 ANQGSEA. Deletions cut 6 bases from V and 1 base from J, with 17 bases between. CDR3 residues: CSVGSGTGGTDTQYF. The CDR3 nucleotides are TGCAGCGTGGGGTCAGGGACTGGTGGCACAGATACGCAGTATTTT.

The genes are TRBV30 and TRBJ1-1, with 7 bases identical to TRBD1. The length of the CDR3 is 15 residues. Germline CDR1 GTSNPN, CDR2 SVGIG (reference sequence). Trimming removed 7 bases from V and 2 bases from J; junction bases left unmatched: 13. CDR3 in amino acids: CASNPTGQANTEAFF. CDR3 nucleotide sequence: TGTGCCTCAAACCCTACCGGACAGGCTAACACTGAAGCTTTCTTT.

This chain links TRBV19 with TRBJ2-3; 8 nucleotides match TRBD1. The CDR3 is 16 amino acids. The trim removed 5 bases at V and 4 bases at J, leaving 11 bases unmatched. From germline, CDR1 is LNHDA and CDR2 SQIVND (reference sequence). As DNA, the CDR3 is TGTGCCAGTAGTTATCTTATGGGACAGGTCCCAGATACGCAGTATTTT. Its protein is CASSYLMGQVPDTQYF.

Here the CDR3 DNA reads TGTGCCAGCAGCCAAGCCGGGACAGGACCCTATGGCTACACCTTC. Protein sequence: CASSQAGTGPYGYTF. This chain uses TRBV14 with TRBJ1-2, with 8 nucleotides matching TRBD1. The CDR3 extends over 15 amino acids. Trimming removed 1 base from V and 4 bases from J; junction bases left unmatched: 5. Germline V gives CDR1 SGHDN, CDR2 FVKESK.

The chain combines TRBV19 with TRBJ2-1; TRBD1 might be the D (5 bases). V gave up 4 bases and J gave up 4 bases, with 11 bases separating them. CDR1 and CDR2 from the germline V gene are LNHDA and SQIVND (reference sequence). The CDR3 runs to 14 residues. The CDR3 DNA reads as TGTGCCAGTAGTACGACAGCGAAATACAATGAGCAGTTCTTC. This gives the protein CASSTTAKYNEQFF.

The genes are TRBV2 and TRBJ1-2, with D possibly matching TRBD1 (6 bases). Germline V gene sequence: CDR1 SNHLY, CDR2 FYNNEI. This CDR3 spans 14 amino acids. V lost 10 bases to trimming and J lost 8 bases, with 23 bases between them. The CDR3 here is CAIQDFTGHRGYTF. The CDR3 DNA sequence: TGTGCCATCCAGGACTTTACAGGGCACCGGGGCTACACCTTC.